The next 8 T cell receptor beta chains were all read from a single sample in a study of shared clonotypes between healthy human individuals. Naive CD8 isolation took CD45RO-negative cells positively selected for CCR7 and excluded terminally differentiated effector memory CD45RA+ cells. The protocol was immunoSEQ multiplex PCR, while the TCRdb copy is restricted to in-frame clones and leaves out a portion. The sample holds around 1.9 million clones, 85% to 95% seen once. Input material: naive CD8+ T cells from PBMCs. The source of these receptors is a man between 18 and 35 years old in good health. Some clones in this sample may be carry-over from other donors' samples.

In DNA form, the CDR3 reads TGTGCCAGCAGTGTTCTGGGCGGGGAAAAACTGTTTTTT. Protein sequence: CASSVLGGEKLFF. This rearrangement joins TRBV27 to TRBJ1-4, with D hard to call. CDR3 length: 13 amino acids. The V end lost 5 bases, the J end lost 8 bases, and 12 bases lay between the germline ends. The germline V gene encodes CDR1 MNHEY and CDR2 SMNVEV (reference sequence).

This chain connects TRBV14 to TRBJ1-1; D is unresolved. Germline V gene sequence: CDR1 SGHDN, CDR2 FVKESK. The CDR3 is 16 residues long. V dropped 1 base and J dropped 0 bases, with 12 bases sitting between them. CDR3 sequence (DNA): TGTGCCAGCAGCCAAGTAAGCGAAAGCATGAACACTGAAGCTTTCTTT. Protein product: CASSQVSESMNTEAFF.

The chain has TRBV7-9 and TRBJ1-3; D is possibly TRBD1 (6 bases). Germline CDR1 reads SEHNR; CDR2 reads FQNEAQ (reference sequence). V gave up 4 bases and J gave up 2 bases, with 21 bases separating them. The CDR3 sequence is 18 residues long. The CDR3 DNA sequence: TGTGCCAGCAGCTCCTCGGGGGCGCGTCTTGGCGCTGGAAACACCATATATTTT. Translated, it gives CASSSSGARLGAGNTIYF.

DNA of the CDR3: TGTGCCAGCAGCCAAGATCAGGTTGGGCGGGGTGACATTCAGTACTTC. Its protein product is CASSQDQVGRGDIQYF. This rearrangement joins TRBV14 to TRBJ2-4, with D possibly TRBD2 on 6 matching bases. The CDR3 runs to 16 residues. Trimming removed 0 bases at V and 8 bases at J, with 17 bases between. The germline gives CDR1 SGHDN, CDR2 FVKESK.

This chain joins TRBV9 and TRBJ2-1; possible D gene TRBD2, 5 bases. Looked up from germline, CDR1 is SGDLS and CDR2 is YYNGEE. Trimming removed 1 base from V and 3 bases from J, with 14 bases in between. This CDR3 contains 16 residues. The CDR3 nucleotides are TGTGCCAGCAGCGTATCCCTTAACGGGGTCTACAATGAGCAGTTCTTC. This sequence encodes CASSVSLNGVYNEQFF. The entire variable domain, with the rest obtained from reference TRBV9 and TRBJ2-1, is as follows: DSGVTQTPKHLITATGQRVTLRCSPRSGDLSVYWYQQSLDQGLQFLIQYYNGEERAKGNILERFSAQQFPDLHSELNLSSLELGDSALYFCASSVSLNGVYNEQFFGPGTRLTVL.

CDR3 sequence: CASRDLGGEQYF. The CDR3 DNA follows: TGTGCCAGCAGGGATCTTGGGGGTGAGCAGTACTTC. The chain recombines TRBV6-5 with TRBJ2-7; the D call may be TRBD1 or TRBD2 (5 bases each). CDR1 MNHEY and CDR2 SVGAGI come from the germline V gene. The CDR3 runs 12 residues. The V end was cut by 6 bases, the J end by 7 bases, with 13 bases between.

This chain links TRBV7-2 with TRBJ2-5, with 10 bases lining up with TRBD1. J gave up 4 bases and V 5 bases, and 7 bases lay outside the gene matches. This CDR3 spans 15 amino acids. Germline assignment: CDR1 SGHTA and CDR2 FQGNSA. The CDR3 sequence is CASSNPGQGLETQYF. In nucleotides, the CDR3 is TGTGCCAGCAGCAACCCGGGACAGGGGTTAGAGACCCAGTACTTC.

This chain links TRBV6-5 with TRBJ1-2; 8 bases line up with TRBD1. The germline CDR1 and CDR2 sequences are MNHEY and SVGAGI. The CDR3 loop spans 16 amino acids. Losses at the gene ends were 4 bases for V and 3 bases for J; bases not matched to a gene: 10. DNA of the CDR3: TGTGCCAGCAGTTCCGCCGACAGGGGAGAGGACTATGGCTACACCTTC. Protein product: CASSSADRGEDYGYTF.